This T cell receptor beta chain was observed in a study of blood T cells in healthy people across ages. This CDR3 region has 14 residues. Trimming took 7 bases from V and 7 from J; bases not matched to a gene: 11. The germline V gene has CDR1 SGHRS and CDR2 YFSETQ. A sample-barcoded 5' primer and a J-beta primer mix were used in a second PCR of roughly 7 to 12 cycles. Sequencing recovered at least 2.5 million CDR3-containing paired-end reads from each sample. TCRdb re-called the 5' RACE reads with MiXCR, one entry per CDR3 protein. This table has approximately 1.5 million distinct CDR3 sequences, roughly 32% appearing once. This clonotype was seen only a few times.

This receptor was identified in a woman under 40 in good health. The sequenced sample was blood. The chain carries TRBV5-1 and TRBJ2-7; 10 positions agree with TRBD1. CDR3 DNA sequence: TGCGCCAGCCAGACAGGGGGCGCGGAAGGGGAGCAGTACTTC. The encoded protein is CASQTGGAEGEQYF.